This is a list of T cell receptor beta chains from one sample in a study. MiXCR, run by TCRdb on the 5' RACE reads, gives a single entry per CDR3 protein. The data show 20,000 to 25,000 distinct CDR3 sequences, around 30% seen once. Sequenced: tumor-infiltrating naive CD4+ T cells sorted from the breast tumor. The receptors come from a female donor with breast cancer. Each CDR3 is given with its conserved first and last residue. A D gene is named only where the DNA matches it firmly. A row's size may be missing; if present it is once, few, many or a size class.

D,V,J,size,DNA,CDR3
TRBD1,TRBV3-1,TRBJ2-1,.,TGTGCCAGCAGCCAAGATCGACAGGGGGCCTACAATGAGCAGTTCTTC,CASSQDRQGAYNEQFF
.,TRBV2,TRBJ1-5,few,TGTGCCAACAGTGAAGGACAGTTCAATCAGCCCCAGCATTTT,CANSEGQFNQPQHF
.,TRBV6-2/TRBV6-3,TRBJ2-7,medium-sized,TGTGCCAGCAGTTACGATCAGGTACGCGACGAGCAGTACTTC,CASSYDQVRDEQYF
.,TRBV7-2,TRBJ2-1,.,TGTGCCAGCAGCCCGGGGTGGCGGCTAGCAGATGACAATGAGCAGTTCTTC,CASSPGWRLADDNEQFF
TRBD2,TRBV9,TRBJ2-1,many,TGTGCCAGCAGCGTAGATGCTAGCGGGAGGGTAGATGAGCAGTTCTTC,CASSVDASGRVDEQFF
TRBD1,TRBV5-1,TRBJ1-6,few,TGCGCCAGCAGCTTCAGGACAGGGAATTCACCCCTCCACTTT,CASSFRTGNSPLHF
.,TRBV20-1,TRBJ2-1,.,TGCAGTGCTGGTAGCGGAACCTACAATGAGCAGTTCTTC,CSAGSGTYNEQFF
.,TRBV9,TRBJ2-1,once,TGTGCCAGCAGCGTAGTTAGCGGAAGCTCCTACAATGAGCAGTTCTTC,CASSVVSGSSYNEQFF
.,TRBV20-1,TRBJ2-1,few,TGCAGTGCTAGGGTGGACTGGGCGGCCTACAATGAGCAGTTCTTC,CSARVDWAAYNEQFF
.,TRBV28,TRBJ1-1,few,TGTGCCAGCACCTCAGCCGGACAGAACACTGAAGCTTTCTTT,CASTSAGQNTEAFF
.,TRBV3-1,TRBJ2-2,many,TGTGCCAGCAGCCCCCCAACCTACACCGGGGAGCTGTTTTTT,CASSPPTYTGELFF
.,TRBV5-1,TRBJ1-6,.,TGCGCCAGCAGCTTGGGACGGGTTTCACCCCTCCACTTT,CASSLGRVSPLHF
.,TRBV20-1,TRBJ1-1,medium-sized,TGCAGTGCTAGAGATCCCCGATACACTGAAGCTTTCTTT,CSARDPRYTEAFF
TRBD1,TRBV5-6,TRBJ1-1,once,TGTGCCAGCGCCGCAAGTCTACAGGGGGCGGGCACTGAAGCTTTCTTT,CASAASLQGAGTEAFF
.,TRBV4-1,TRBJ2-5,.,TGCGCCAGCAGCCAAGATCACCAAGAGACCCAGTACTTC,CASSQDHQETQYF
.,TRBV12-3/TRBV12-4,TRBJ2-1,many,TGTGCCAGCAGCACACTAGGACGCAATGAGCAGTTCTTC,CASSTLGRNEQFF
TRBD2,TRBV6-6,TRBJ2-2,medium-sized,TGTGCCAGCAGAGGACTAGCGGGCTTCACCGGGGAGCTGTTTTTT,CASRGLAGFTGELFF
.,TRBV6-5,TRBJ1-5,few,TGTGCCAGCAGTTACTCGTGGTCGCCTTATAGCAATCAGCCCCAGCATTTT,CASSYSWSPYSNQPQHF
.,TRBV6-5,TRBJ1-2,medium-sized,TGTGCCAGCAGTTATCCAAGGGGGAGCGTCGGGGGCTCTAACTATGGCTACACCTTC,CASSYPRGSVGGSNYGYTF
.,TRBV12-3/TRBV12-4,TRBJ1-5,large,TGTGCCAGCAGTCCCCCGACAGTCTTCAGGCCCCAGCATTTT,CASSPPTVFRPQHF
TRBD2,TRBV7-2,TRBJ2-3,.,TGTGCCAGCAGCTTAAGGGCTCCGGGAGGGGGGACAGATACGCAGTATTTT,CASSLRAPGGGTDTQYF
TRBD1,TRBV20-1,TRBJ1-4,many,TGCAGTGCAACGACAGGGTATAATGAAAAACTGTTTTTT,CSATTGYNEKLFF
.,TRBV6-6,TRBJ1-6,few,TGTGCCAGCAGTTACGGGGGGTCCTATAATTCACCCCTCCACTTT,CASSYGGSYNSPLHF
.,TRBV20-1,TRBJ1-1,.,TGCAGTGCTAGAGATCGGATGGTGTTTAGCACTGAAGCTTTCTTT,CSARDRMVFSTEAFF
TRBD2,TRBV20-1,TRBJ2-7,many,TGCAGTGCTAGAGACGGGAGGGGACCCCCCCACTTC,CSARDGRGPPHF
.,TRBV12-2,TRBJ2-1,.,TGTGCAAGTCGTTCGACCTCACTAGCGGGAGCCTACAATGAGCAGTTCTTC,CASRSTSLAGAYNEQFF
.,TRBV12-5,TRBJ2-1,.,TGTGCTAGTGGGCCTGACAGCTACAATGAGCAGTTCTTC,CASGPDSYNEQFF
TRBD2,TRBV7-8,TRBJ2-2,.,TGTGCCAGCAGCTTGCGTACCGGGAGGGCCGGGGAGCTGTTTTTT,CASSLRTGRAGELFF
.,TRBV20-1,TRBJ2-1,.,TGCAGTGCCGTCGCGTTCGGGGGCGTAAATGAGCAGTTCTTC,CSAVAFGGVNEQFF
TRBD2,TRBV15,TRBJ2-1,medium-sized,TGTGCCACCAGCAGCAAAGGACTAGCGGGCACTCCCAATGAGCAGTTCTTC,CATSSKGLAGTPNEQFF
.,TRBV2,TRBJ2-1,.,TGTGCCAGCAGAGAGCGGAACGAGAGTCACAATGAGCAGTTCTTC,CASRERNESHNEQFF
.,TRBV28,TRBJ1-2,.,TGTGCCAGCAGTTTGACGAACCTTAACTATGGCTACACCTTC,CASSLTNLNYGYTF
.,TRBV7-8,TRBJ2-3,medium-sized,TGTGCCAGCAGCTTAGATATCGGCGGGAGCACAGATACGCAGTATTTT,CASSLDIGGSTDTQYF
.,TRBV11-2,TRBJ2-1,many,TGTGCCAGCAGCCACGCGAGGGGGGACTCCTACAATGAGCAGTTCTTC,CASSHARGDSYNEQFF
TRBD1,TRBV5-5,TRBJ1-5,.,TGTGCCAGCAGCTTGGACGCTCACGCCAGGGGGCCTAACGGAGGCAATCGGCCCCAGCATTTT,CASSLDAHARGPNGGNRPQHF
.,TRBV6-5,TRBJ2-1,.,TGTGCCAGCAGCGACACCGTTAGCTCCTACAATGAGCAGTTCTTC,CASSDTVSSYNEQFF
.,TRBV20-1,TRBJ2-7,.,TGCAGTGCTGCCGTTAGGAACAGGCAGGCCTACGAGCAGTACTTC,CSAAVRNRQAYEQYF
.,TRBV7-6,TRBJ1-1,.,TGTGCCAGCAGCTTAGCTAGCTCCAATGAAGCTTTCTTT,CASSLASSNEAFF
TRBD1,TRBV6-5,TRBJ1-4,medium-sized,TGTGCCAGCAGTTACTATCAGGGGGAGTCCCCCACAACTAATGAAAAACTGTTTTTT,CASSYYQGESPTTNEKLFF
TRBD1,TRBV2,TRBJ1-1,many,TGTGCCAGCACAGGGAGGGGGCGGACTGAAGCTTTCTTT,CASTGRGRTEAFF
.,TRBV6-5,TRBJ1-3,few,TGTGCCAGCAGGCGGTACTCTGGAAACACCATATATTTT,CASRRYSGNTIYF
.,TRBV21-1,TRBJ1-3,.,TGTGCCAGCAGCAAAGGAATAGGGGGCTTCTCTGGAAACACCATATATTTT,CASSKGIGGFSGNTIYF
.,TRBV7-9,TRBJ2-1,few,TGTGCCAGCAGCCGAGGACAAATAAGTGAGCAGTTCTTC,CASSRGQISEQFF
TRBD1,TRBV12-3/TRBV12-4,TRBJ1-1,.,TGTGCCAGCAGCATCAGGGGGGAGAACACTGAAGCTTTCTTT,CASSIRGENTEAFF
TRBD2,TRBV28,TRBJ2-7,.,TGTGCCAGCAGCGGGGGGGCTCGGGACTGCAACATTTACGAGCAGTACTTC,CASSGGARDCNIYEQYF
TRBD1,TRBV7-3,TRBJ1-6,few,TGTGCCAGCAGCTTAAGGGGACAGTTTAATTCACCCCTCCACTTT,CASSLRGQFNSPLHF
TRBD1,TRBV20-1,TRBJ2-5,many,TGCAGTACATGGACAGGGACGTACCAAGAGACCCAGTACTTC,CSTWTGTYQETQYF
TRBD1,TRBV6-5,TRBJ2-7,.,TGTGCCAGCACAGCACAGGGGGGCTCCTACGAGCAGTACTTC,CASTAQGGSYEQYF
TRBD1,TRBV5-1,TRBJ2-6,few,TGCGCCAGCAGCCCTGGGACAGACCTTCTCCACTCTGGGGCCAACGTCCTGACTTTC,CASSPGTDLLHSGANVLTF
TRBD1,TRBV3-1,TRBJ1-1,.,TGTACCAGCAGCCTCGGCCGACAGGGGGAAGCTTTCTTT,CTSSLGRQGEAFF
.,TRBV9,TRBJ1-4,few,TGTGCCAGCAGCGTGGGACGGATCAATGAAAAACTGTTTTTT,CASSVGRINEKLFF
.,TRBV12-3/TRBV12-4,TRBJ1-2,few,TGTGCCAGCAGTTTCGAAGGTGGCTACACCTTC,CASSFEGGYTF
.,TRBV7-2,TRBJ2-3,medium-sized,TGTGCCAGCAGCTTAGATCTACGGGACGGTACGCAGTATTTT,CASSLDLRDGTQYF
.,TRBV6-2/TRBV6-3,TRBJ2-1,.,TGTGCCACCTCCCTTGGATCCGGGACGGCCGGCAATGAGCAGTTCTTC,CATSLGSGTAGNEQFF
.,TRBV3-1,TRBJ1-1,medium-sized,TGTGCCAGCAGCCAAGATGGGGGGGATCGAGCTTTCTTT,CASSQDGGDRAFF
TRBD2,TRBV18,TRBJ2-5,many,TGTGCCAGCTCACCAGGAGCGGGGCTCCAAGAGACCCAGTACTTC,CASSPGAGLQETQYF
.,TRBV30,TRBJ2-7,.,TGTGCCTGGGGGACAAAAGAAAAAAGATCCTACGAGCAGTACTTC,CAWGTKEKRSYEQYF
TRBD1,TRBV30,TRBJ2-1,once,TGTGCCTCCGAGCGGCTCGGGACAGGCCTATTGAGCAATGAGCAGTTCTTC,CASERLGTGLLSNEQFF
TRBD2,TRBV9,TRBJ2-1,many,TGTGCCAGCAGCGATGGGACTAGCCCCTACAATGAGCAGTTCTTC,CASSDGTSPYNEQFF